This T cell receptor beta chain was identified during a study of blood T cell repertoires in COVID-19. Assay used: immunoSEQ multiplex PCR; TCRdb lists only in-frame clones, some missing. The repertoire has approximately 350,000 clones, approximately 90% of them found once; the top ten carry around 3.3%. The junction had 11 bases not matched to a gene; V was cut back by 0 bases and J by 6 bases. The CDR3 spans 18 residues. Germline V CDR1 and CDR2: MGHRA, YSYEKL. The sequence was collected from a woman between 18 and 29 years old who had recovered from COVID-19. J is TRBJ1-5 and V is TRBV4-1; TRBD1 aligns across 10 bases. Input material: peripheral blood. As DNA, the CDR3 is TGCGCCAGCAGCCAAGATACGGGTGACAGGGGGCAAGTTCAGCCCCAGCATTTT. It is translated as CASSQDTGDRGQVQPQHF.